These T cell receptor beta chains were read from a single sample in a study of blood T cell repertoires in COVID-19. Profiling relied on immunoSEQ multiplex PCR, and the TCRdb table lists in-frame clones only, not all of them. The sample yields 77,000 or so clones, roughly 89% seen once. Material: peripheral blood. The receptors here all came from a man in his fifties or sixties with active COVID-19. The CDR3 runs from the conserved cysteine through the conserved F or W. A D gene is named only where the DNA matches it firmly. Clone size appears in some rows only: once, few, many, or a class for an expanded clone.

clone size	J gene	D gene	V gene	CDR3 DNA	CDR3 protein
NA	TRBJ2-7	TRBD1	TRBV6-5	TGTGCCAGCAGGGCCGGACAGGGTGGCGAGCAGTACTTC	CASRAGQGGEQYF
NA	TRBJ2-5	TRBD2	TRBV5-4	TGTGCCAGCAGGTCACTAGCGGACCAAGAGACCCAGTACTTC	CASRSLADQETQYF
NA	TRBJ2-1	NA	TRBV2	TGTGCCAGCAGATGGAGGGGCGGTGAGCAGTTCTTC	CASRWRGGEQFF
NA	TRBJ1-1	NA	TRBV3-1/TRBV3-2	TGTGCCAGCAGCCAAGTGGCGGGGGGCCAGGCTGAAGCTTTCTTT	CASSQVAGGQAEAFF
NA	TRBJ1-2	NA	TRBV7-8	TGTGCCAGCAGCCCTTCCGGGGGGACGGAGAGCTATGGCTACACCTTC	CASSPSGGTESYGYTF
NA	TRBJ2-1	TRBD2	TRBV9	TGTGCCAGCAGCCTAGTATACGGGGGGGCCTTCAATGAGCAGTTCTTC	CASSLVYGGAFNEQFF
NA	TRBJ2-3	NA	TRBV7-3	TGTGCCAGCAGCTCGGGTAGCCCTCCAGATACGCAGTATTTT	CASSSGSPPDTQYF
once	TRBJ2-2	TRBD1	TRBV28	TGTGCCAGCCGACAGGGCGCCGGGGAGCTGTTTTTT	CASRQGAGELFF
NA	TRBJ2-5	NA	TRBV7-9	TGTGCCAGCAGCCTCCAGGAAGCGGCCCAGTACTTC	CASSLQEAAQYF
NA	TRBJ1-2	NA	TRBV12-3/TRBV12-4	TGTGCCAGCAGGGGGAGCTCTGGAGGCTACACCTTC	CASRGSSGGYTF
NA	TRBJ1-5	TRBD1	TRBV28	TGTGCCAGCAGTGTAGGGGGCAGGGGTAAAGATCAGCCCCAGCATTTT	CASSVGGRGKDQPQHF
NA	TRBJ2-6	TRBD1	TRBV27	TGTGCCAGCAGGCCACAGGGGACCGGGGCCAACGTCCTGACTTTC	CASRPQGTGANVLTF
many	TRBJ2-7	TRBD1	TRBV27	TGTGCCAGCAGTTTAAAGGGGACAGGGGTAGTCTACGAGCAGTACTTC	CASSLKGTGVVYEQYF
NA	TRBJ2-3	NA	TRBV9	TGTGCCAGCAGCGTAGGGGGCCGGGATACGCAGTATTTT	CASSVGGRDTQYF
NA	TRBJ2-7	NA	TRBV6-5	TGTGCCAGCAGTTATCTTGGGGACTCGGACAAGTACTTC	CASSYLGDSDKYF
NA	TRBJ2-2	NA	TRBV5-1	TGCGCCAGCAGCTTGGACACCCTCACCGGGGAGCTGTTTTTT	CASSLDTLTGELFF
NA	TRBJ2-7	NA	TRBV11-3	TGTGCCAGCAGCTTACTGGCCGCTGGTCTCGAGCAGTACTTC	CASSLLAAGLEQYF
NA	TRBJ1-6	NA	TRBV11-3	TGTGCCAGCAGCCTCGACTCGAGTTCACCCCTCCACTTT	CASSLDSSSPLHF
NA	TRBJ2-2	TRBD2	TRBV11-2	TGTGCCAGCAGCCCCGGACTAGCGGGAGGGCCGGACACCGGGGAGCTGTTTTTT	CASSPGLAGGPDTGELFF
NA	TRBJ2-1	NA	TRBV9	TGTGCCAGCAGCGTAGGAAGCGGCTCCTACAATGAGCAGTTCTTC	CASSVGSGSYNEQFF
NA	TRBJ1-1	NA	TRBV9	TGTGCCAGCAGCGTAGAGGAGGGTTTTCACACTGAAGCTTTCTTT	CASSVEEGFHTEAFF
NA	TRBJ2-3	NA	TRBV7-9	TGTGCCAGCAGCTTAGTGTCAGAGGTCTCAGATACGCAGTATTTT	CASSLVSEVSDTQYF
NA	TRBJ2-2	NA	TRBV28	TGTGCCAGCACTAATGGGGGCTTGAACACCGGGGAGCTGTTTTTT	CASTNGGLNTGELFF
NA	TRBJ2-1	TRBD2	TRBV3-1/TRBV3-2	TGTGCCAGCAGCCAAGATCCTGCTAGCGGGGGGTATGAGCAGTTCTTC	CASSQDPASGGYEQFF
NA	TRBJ2-5	NA	TRBV5-4	TGTGCCAGCAGCTTCCTAGAGACCCAGTACTTC	CASSFLETQYF
NA	TRBJ2-2	TRBD1	TRBV6-5	TGTGCCAGCAGTTGGACAGGGGGTAGCGGCGGGGAGCTGTTTTTT	CASSWTGGSGGELFF
once	TRBJ2-3	TRBD2	TRBV29-1	TGCAGCGTTGGGGGCAGGACTAGGTCAGATACGCAGTATTTT	CSVGGRTRSDTQYF
NA	TRBJ1-5	NA	TRBV6-5	TGTGCCAGCAGCGCTGACAGTATTAGTAATCAGCCCCAGCATTTT	CASSADSISNQPQHF
NA	TRBJ2-7	NA	TRBV5-1	TGCGCCAGCAGCGGAGACTACGAGCAGTACTTC	CASSGDYEQYF
NA	TRBJ1-2	NA	TRBV5-6	TGTGCCAGCAGCTCGGAAAGGGACTTACTTCCCAGTTCCCATGGCTACACCTTC	CASSSERDLLPSSHGYTF
NA	TRBJ2-5	TRBD2	TRBV7-2	TGTGCCAGCAGCTCAGCGGGGAGCTTCCAAGAGACCCAGTACTTC	CASSSAGSFQETQYF